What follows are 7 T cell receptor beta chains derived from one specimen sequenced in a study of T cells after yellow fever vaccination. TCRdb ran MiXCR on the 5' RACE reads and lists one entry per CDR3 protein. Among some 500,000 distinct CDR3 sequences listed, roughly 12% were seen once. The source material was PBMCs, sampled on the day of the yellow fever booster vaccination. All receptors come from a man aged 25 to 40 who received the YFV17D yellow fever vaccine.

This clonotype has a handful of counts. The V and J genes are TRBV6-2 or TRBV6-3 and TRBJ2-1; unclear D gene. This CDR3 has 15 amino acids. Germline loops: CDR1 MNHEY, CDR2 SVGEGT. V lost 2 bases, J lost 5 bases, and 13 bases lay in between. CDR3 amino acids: CASSYTLGENNEQFF. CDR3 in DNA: TGTGCCAGCAGTTACACGCTTGGGGAAAACAATGAGCAGTTCTTC.

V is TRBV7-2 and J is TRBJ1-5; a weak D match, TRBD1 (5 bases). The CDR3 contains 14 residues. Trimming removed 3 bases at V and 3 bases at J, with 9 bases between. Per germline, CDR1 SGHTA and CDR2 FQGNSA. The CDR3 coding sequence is TGTGCCAGCAGCTTGGGACGGGCCAATCAGCCCCAGCATTTT. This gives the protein CASSLGRANQPQHF.

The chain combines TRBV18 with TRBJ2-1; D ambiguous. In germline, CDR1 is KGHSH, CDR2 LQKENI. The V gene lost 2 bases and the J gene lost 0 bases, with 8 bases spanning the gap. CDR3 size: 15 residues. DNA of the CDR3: TGTGCCAGCTCACCAGCGCTACCCTCCTACAATGAGCAGTTCTTC. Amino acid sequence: CASSPALPSYNEQFF. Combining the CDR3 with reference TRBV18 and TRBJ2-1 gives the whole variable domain NAGVMQNPRHLVRRRGQEARLRCSPMKGHSHVYWYRQLPEEGLKFMVYLQKENIIDESGMPKERFSAEFPKEGPSILRIQQVVRGDSAAYFCASSPALPSYNEQFFGPGTRLTVL.

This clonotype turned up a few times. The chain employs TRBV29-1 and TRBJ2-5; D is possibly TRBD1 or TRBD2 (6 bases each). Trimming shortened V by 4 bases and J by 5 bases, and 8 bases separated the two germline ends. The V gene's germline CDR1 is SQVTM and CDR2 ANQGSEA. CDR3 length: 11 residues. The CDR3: CSVAGGETQYF. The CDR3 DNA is TGCAGCGTTGCCGGGGGCGAGACCCAGTACTTC.

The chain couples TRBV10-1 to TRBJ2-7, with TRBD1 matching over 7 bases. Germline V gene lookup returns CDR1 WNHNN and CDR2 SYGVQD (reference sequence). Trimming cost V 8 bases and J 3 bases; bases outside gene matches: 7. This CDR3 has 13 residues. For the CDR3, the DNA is TGCGCCAGCCAACAGGGGCCTGGCTACGAGCAGTACTTC. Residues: CASQQGPGYEQYF.

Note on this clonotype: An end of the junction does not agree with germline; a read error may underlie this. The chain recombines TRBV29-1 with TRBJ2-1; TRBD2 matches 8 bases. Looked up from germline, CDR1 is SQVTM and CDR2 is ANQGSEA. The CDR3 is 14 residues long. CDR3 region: CSVVLRGVLNEQLF. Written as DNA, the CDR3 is TGCAGCGTTGTTCTGCGGGGGGTCTTGAATGAGCAGCTCTTC.

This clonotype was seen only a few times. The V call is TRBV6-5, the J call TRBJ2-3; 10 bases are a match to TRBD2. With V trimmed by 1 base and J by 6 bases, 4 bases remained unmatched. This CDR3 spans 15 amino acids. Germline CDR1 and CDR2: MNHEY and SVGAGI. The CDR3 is CASSYYLAGADTQYF. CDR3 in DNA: TGTGCCAGCAGTTACTACCTAGCGGGAGCCGATACGCAGTATTTT.